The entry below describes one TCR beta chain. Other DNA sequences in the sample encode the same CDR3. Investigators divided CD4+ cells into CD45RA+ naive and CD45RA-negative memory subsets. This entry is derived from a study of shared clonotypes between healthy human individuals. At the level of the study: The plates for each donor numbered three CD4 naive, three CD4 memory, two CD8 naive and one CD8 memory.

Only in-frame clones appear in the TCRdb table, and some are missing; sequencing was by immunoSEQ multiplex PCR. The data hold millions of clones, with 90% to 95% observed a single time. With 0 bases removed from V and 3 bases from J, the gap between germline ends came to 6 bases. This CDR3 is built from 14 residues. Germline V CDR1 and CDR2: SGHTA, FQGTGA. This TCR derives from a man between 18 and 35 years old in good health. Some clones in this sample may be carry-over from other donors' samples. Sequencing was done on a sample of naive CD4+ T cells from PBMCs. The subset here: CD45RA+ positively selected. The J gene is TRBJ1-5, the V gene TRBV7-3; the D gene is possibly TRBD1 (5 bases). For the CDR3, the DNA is TGTGCCAGCAGCTTAACAGGGGACAATCAGCCCCAGCATTTT. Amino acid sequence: CASSLTGDNQPQHF.